This paragraph reports one T cell receptor beta chain. Its antigen is undetermined. The data are from a study of T cell repertoires in cytomegalovirus infection. Study information: Evidence of both CMV infection and a matching HLA type came from public TCR beta signatures. Overall study findings and caveats: Carriage of CMV together with the relevant HLA was identifiable through cumulative public TCR beta family frequency. Predominance within the ex vivo response was attributable to HLA-C-restricted CMV-specific TCR beta clonotypes.

With 7 bases clipped from V and 6 bases from J, the junction kept 12 bases outside the gene matches. The CDR3 spans 15 residues. TCRdb reprocessed the reads with MiXCR, giving one entry per CDR3 protein. The profile shows 200,000 to 250,000 distinct CDR3 sequences, roughly 22% of them singletons. V is TRBV12-3 or TRBV12-4 and J is TRBJ2-4; 7 bases map to TRBD2. The TCR was taken from a human donor in good health (CMV status not recorded). Some clones in this sample may be carry-over from other donors' samples. The sample comprised CD8+ T cells from PBMCs. The CDR3, as DNA: TGTGCCAGCACCCGCTGGGGGGGAGTTGGAAACATTCAGTACTTC. Its translation: CASTRWGGVGNIQYF.